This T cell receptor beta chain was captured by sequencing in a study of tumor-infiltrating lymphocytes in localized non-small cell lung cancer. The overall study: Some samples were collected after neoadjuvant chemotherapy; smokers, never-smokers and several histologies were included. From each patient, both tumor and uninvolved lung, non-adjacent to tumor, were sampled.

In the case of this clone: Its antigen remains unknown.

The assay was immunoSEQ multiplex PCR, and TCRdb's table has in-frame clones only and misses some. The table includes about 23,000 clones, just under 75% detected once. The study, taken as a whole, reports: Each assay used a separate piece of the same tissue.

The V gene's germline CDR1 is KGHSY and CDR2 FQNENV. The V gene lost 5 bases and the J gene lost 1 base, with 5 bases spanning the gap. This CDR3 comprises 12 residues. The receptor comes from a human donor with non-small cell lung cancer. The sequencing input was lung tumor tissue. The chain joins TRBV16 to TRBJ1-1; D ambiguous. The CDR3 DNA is TGTGCCAGCAGCGAGACGAACACTGAAGCTTTCTTT. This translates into CASSETNTEAFF. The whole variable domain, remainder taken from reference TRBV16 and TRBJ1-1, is GEEVAQTPKHLVRGEGQKAKLYCAPIKGHSYVFWYQQVLKNEFKFLISFQNENVFDETGMPKERFSAKCLPNSPCSLEIQATKLEDSAVYFCASSETNTEAFFGQGTRLTVV.